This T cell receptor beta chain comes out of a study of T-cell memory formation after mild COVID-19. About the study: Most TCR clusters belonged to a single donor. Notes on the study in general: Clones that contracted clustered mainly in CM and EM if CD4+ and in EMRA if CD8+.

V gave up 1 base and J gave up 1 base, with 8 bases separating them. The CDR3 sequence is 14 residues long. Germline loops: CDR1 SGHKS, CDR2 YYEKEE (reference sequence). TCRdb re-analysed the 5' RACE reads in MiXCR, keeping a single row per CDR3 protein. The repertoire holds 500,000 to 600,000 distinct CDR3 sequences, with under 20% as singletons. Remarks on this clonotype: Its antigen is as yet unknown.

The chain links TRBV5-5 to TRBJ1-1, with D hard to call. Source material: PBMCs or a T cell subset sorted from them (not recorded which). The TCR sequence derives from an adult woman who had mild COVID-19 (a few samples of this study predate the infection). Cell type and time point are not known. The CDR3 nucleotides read TGTGCCAGCAGCTTGTACGGGCAGAACACTGAAGCTTTCTTT. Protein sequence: CASSLYGQNTEAFF.